The 5 T cell receptor beta chains below all came from one sample that was sequenced in a study of Graves' ophthalmopathy and Graves' hyperthyroidism. Amplified material comprised TCR beta CDR3 regions derived from RNA transcripts. Second-round multiplex PCR came after first-round RT-PCR with HTBI primers. One entry per CDR3 protein results from TCRdb running MiXCR on the multiplex PCR reads. The table includes 200,000 to 250,000 distinct CDR3 sequences, less than 30% detected once. Input material: peripheral blood. All receptors derive from a man between 45 and 60 years old with Graves' ophthalmopathy.

The chain is built from TRBV12-3 or TRBV12-4 and TRBJ1-1; a possible D gene is TRBD1 (5 bases). The CDR3 is made up of 15 amino acids. The V and J ends lost 4 bases and 4 bases respectively, with 16 bases between them. The CDR3 is CASSSTDTFGTEAFF. CDR3 DNA: TGTGCCAGCAGTTCGACGGACACTTTCGGCACTGAAGCTTTCTTT.

The chain combines TRBV19 with TRBJ1-1; D remains ambiguous. Between the trimmed V and J ends, which lost 7 bases and 5 bases, there was a span of 14 bases. The CDR3 spans 13 residues. The germline CDR1 and CDR2 sequences are LNHDA and SQIVND (reference sequence). As DNA, the CDR3 is TGTGCCAGTATGCCCCCAGCCCGGACTGAAGCTTTCTTT. Translated: CASMPPARTEAFF.

The J gene is TRBJ2-2, the V gene TRBV12-3 or TRBV12-4; 14 bases are a match to TRBD2. This CDR3 comprises 19 residues. V gave up 5 bases and J gave up 8 bases; unmatched junction bases: 16. CDR3 bases: TGTGCCAGCAGTCTAGGTCCCCCGGGACTAGCGGGAGTATATGGGGAGCTGTTTTTT. Translating gives CASSLGPPGLAGVYGELFF.

The V gene is TRBV6-1, the J gene TRBJ1-1, with unresolved D. CDR3 size: 15 residues. The germline V gene encodes CDR1 MNHNS and CDR2 SASEGT. Trimming left V 5 bases short and J 0 bases short, with 13 bases between. The CDR3 spells CASSRLSSLNTEAFF. The CDR3 nucleotides read TGTGCCAGCAGTAGGTTGTCATCTTTGAACACTGAAGCTTTCTTT.

This clonotype was recorded many times. V is TRBV5-1 and J is TRBJ2-7; no definite D call. Trimming shortened V by 4 bases and J by 0 bases, and 14 bases separated the two germline ends. The CDR3 has 15 amino acids. Germline V gene sequence: CDR1 SGHRS, CDR2 YFSETQ. This CDR3 reads CASSPGGFSSYEQYF. Here the CDR3 DNA reads TGCGCCAGCAGCCCGGGCGGCTTCAGCTCCTACGAGCAGTACTTC.